The subject of this entry is one T cell receptor beta chain. No antigen is known for it. The libraries were made with immunoSEQ v3. TCRdb's copy holds only in-frame clones and misses some; the assay was immunoSEQ multiplex PCR. The sample includes 50,000 to 60,000 clones, less than 75% of them seen just once. This entry belongs to a study of TIL therapy for anti-PD-1-resistant metastatic lung cancer. The overall study: Tumors carried a median roughly 1.6 non-synonymous mutations per megabase.

Germline V gene data show CDR1 as GTSNPN and CDR2 as SVGIG (reference sequence). The CDR3 runs 15 residues. Unmatched junction bases numbered 6, after V lost 6 bases and J lost 0 bases. Stated time point: pre-treatment sample, taken before nivolumab and TIL therapy. Pleural nodules or supraclavicular lymph nodes made up most of the excised metastases sampled. Study-level points and caveats: TIL cultures after expansion showed higher clonality and lower diversity than baseline tumor (median around 5.9% vs 31%). Patients were highly selected, enriched for treatment-naive, never-smoker and oncogene-addicted cases.

The sample consisted of tumor tissue, taken at baseline. J is TRBJ2-3 and V is TRBV30; 10 positions match TRBD2. The sequence was obtained from a person between 25 and 80 years old with non-small cell lung cancer. CDR3 sequence reads: CACGFSGGSTDTQYF. The CDR3 DNA sequence: TGTGCCTGCGGATTTAGCGGGGGGAGCACAGATACGCAGTATTTT.